This T cell receptor (beta chain) was sequenced for a study of T cell responses to AZD1222 COVID-19 vaccine. The V and J ends lost 1 base and 5 bases respectively, with 8 bases between them. This CDR3 has 13 residues. CDR1 SGHVS and CDR2 FNYEAQ come from the germline V gene. The data were produced by immunoSEQ multiplex PCR, yet TCRdb's version contains in-frame clones alone and is incomplete. The table lists around 100,000 clones, about 95% of them singletons. Of note for this clone: No antigen is known for it.

General study findings and limits: Among those given AZD1222, only 5 to 7 were seropositive at baseline. Mostly white British, mostly female donors; authors suggested clonal diversity may be underestimated. Compared with day 0, the breadth and depth of the Spike-specific TCR repertoire rose significantly after two doses of AZD1222. Regions 160-218 and 743-854 held dominance among vaccine-associated CD4 TCRs, which spanned spike.

Sequenced here: peripheral blood, sampled on day 0 of AZD1222 vaccination. This TCR was sampled from an adult in good health. The chain has TRBV7-6 and TRBJ2-5; possibly TRBD2 for D (6 bases). The CDR3 sequence: CASSLGLAETQYF. CDR3 nucleotides: TGTGCCAGCAGCTTAGGTCTAGCGGAGACCCAGTACTTC.